This T cell receptor (beta chain) was identified during a study of identical twins. This clonotype was recorded many times. This CDR3 spans 14 amino acids. Trimming left V 2 bases short and J 2 bases short, with 6 bases between. Germline CDR1 is SGHVS and CDR2 is FNYEAQ. Template switching, a step in the protocol, added a universal primer site, and cDNA carried unique molecular identifiers. TCRdb ran MiXCR on the 5' RACE reads and lists one entry per CDR3 protein. The sample yields around 650,000 distinct CDR3 sequences, 7% to 7.5% seen once. These records were also assigned to another study, of yellow fever vaccine responses in identical twins. Per that paper: Twin vaccine T cell responses reportedly seemed partly convergent, partly personalized.

The sample comprised PBMCs. The rearrangement links TRBV7-6 to TRBJ1-4; TRBD1 might be the D (6 bases). The clonotype was recovered from a woman aged 18-30 years in good health. The CDR3 coding sequence is TGTGCCAGCAGCTTAACAGGGACTAATGAAAAACTGTTTTTT. Translation: CASSLTGTNEKLFF.